This is a list of T cell receptor beta chains from one sample in a study of CD8 T cells in ankylosing spondylitis. TCRdb itself ran the 5' RACE reads through MiXCR, one entry per CDR3 protein. The sample yields just under 95,000 distinct CDR3 sequences, 8.8% seen once. The sequenced sample consisted of blood, either unsorted or a sorted T cell fraction (not recorded which). The receptors derive from a male donor with ankylosing spondylitis or in good health (not recorded which). The CDR3 runs from the conserved cysteine through the conserved F or W. A D gene is named only where the DNA matches it firmly. For some rows the clone size is stated as once, few or many, or as a class when expanded; others skip it.

>TRBJ2-1|many|TRBV28|.
CASSLDRNNEQFF
TGTGCCAGCAGTTTAGACAGGAACAATGAGCAGTTCTTC
>TRBJ2-3|many|TRBV5-1|TRBD2
CASSSNSGLAGGIGPYF
TGCGCCAGCAGCTCCAATTCCGGACTAGCGGGGGGAATAGGCCCGTATTTT
>TRBJ2-3|many|TRBV11-2|TRBD1
CASSPLGQGWSSDTQYF
TGTGCCAGCAGCCCTCTTGGACAGGGCTGGTCGTCAGATACGCAGTATTTT
>TRBJ1-2|many|TRBV12-3/TRBV12-4|TRBD1
CASSAAAGTDLNYGYTF
TGTGCCAGCAGTGCGGCAGCCGGGACAGACCTTAACTATGGCTACACCTTC
>TRBJ1-5|many|TRBV28|.
CASRPTGTHRLNQPQHF
TGTGCCAGCAGGCCTACAGGGACCCACCGCCTCAATCAGCCCCAGCATTTT
>TRBJ2-2|.|TRBV2|.
CASRMARAGELFF
TGTGCCAGCAGGATGGCGAGGGCCGGGGAGCTGTTTTTT
>TRBJ2-3|many|TRBV9|.
CASSVRGSVDTQYF
TGTGCCAGCAGCGTTAGGGGGAGTGTAGATACGCAGTATTTT
>TRBJ2-1|.|TRBV28|.
CASSLRGGSSYYNEQFF
TGTGCCAGCAGTTTAAGAGGGGGGTCGTCCTATTACAATGAGCAGTTCTTC
>TRBJ1-2|.|TRBV28|TRBD1
CASSLSGGQGAGGYTF
TGTGCCAGCAGTTTATCCGGGGGACAGGGGGCTGGTGGCTACACCTTC
>TRBJ2-1|many|TRBV28|.
CAISSPQQGLVLEQFF
TGTGCCATCTCCTCGCCTCAACAGGGCCTCGTACTTGAGCAGTTCTTC
>TRBJ2-2|many|TRBV12-3/TRBV12-4|.
CASSLEPNTGELFF
TGTGCCAGCAGTTTGGAGCCTAACACCGGGGAGCTGTTTTTT
>TRBJ1-5|many|TRBV11-2|.
CASSFGEGQPQHF
TGTGCCAGCAGCTTCGGAGAGGGGCAGCCCCAGCATTTT
>TRBJ1-1|many|TRBV29-1|.
CSVEQGPDTEAFF
TGCAGCGTTGAGCAGGGCCCGGACACTGAAGCTTTCTTT
>TRBJ2-1|many|TRBV5-1|.
CASSLTDSSYNEQFF
TGCGCCAGCAGCTTGACAGATAGCTCCTACAATGAGCAGTTCTTC
>TRBJ1-5|many|TRBV28|.
CASREGNQPQHF
TGTGCCAGCAGAGAGGGAAATCAGCCCCAGCATTTT
>TRBJ2-1|.|TRBV29-1|TRBD1
CSVQGDSYNEQFF
TGCAGCGTTCAGGGGGACTCCTACAATGAGCAGTTCTTC
>TRBJ2-3|many|TRBV29-1|.
CSVERVMGGRGTDTQYF
TGCAGCGTTGAAAGGGTTATGGGGGGGCGCGGCACAGATACGCAGTATTTT
>TRBJ2-7|.|TRBV3-1|.
CASSQGSEQYF
TGTGCCAGCAGCCAAGGCAGCGAGCAGTACTTC
>TRBJ2-7|.|TRBV11-1|.
CAGSLGGVGEQYF
TGTGCCGGCAGCTTAGGAGGGGTGGGTGAGCAGTACTTC
>TRBJ1-1|many|TRBV25-1|.
CASSEGQIRTTEAFF
TGTGCCAGCAGTGAAGGACAGATCCGGACCACTGAAGCTTTCTTT
>TRBJ2-3|many|TRBV20-1|TRBD1
CSAIATGYQDTQYF
TGCAGTGCAATCGCGACAGGGTACCAAGATACGCAGTATTTT
>TRBJ2-5|.|TRBV7-6|.
CASRTGGSGETQYF
TGTGCCAGCAGAACCGGGGGATCTGGGGAGACCCAGTACTTC
>TRBJ1-2|many|TRBV6-5|.
CASSYSRSQPYGYTF
TGTGCCAGCAGTTACTCGAGATCCCAGCCCTATGGCTACACCTTC
>TRBJ1-5|many|TRBV5-1|.
CASSSGTGNQPQHF
TGCGCCAGCAGCTCCGGGACGGGAAATCAGCCCCAGCATTTT
>TRBJ2-1|many|TRBV12-3/TRBV12-4|TRBD2
CASSRGLAGSYEQFF
TGTGCCAGCAGTAGAGGACTAGCAGGGTCGTATGAGCAGTTCTTC
>TRBJ2-3|many|TRBV28|.
CASSTPRRSTQYF
TGTGCCAGCAGTACCCCCCGACGGAGTACGCAGTATTTT
>TRBJ1-4|many|TRBV28|TRBD1
CASSLRGQGREKLFF
TGTGCCAGCAGTTTGCGGGGACAGGGGAGGGAAAAACTGTTTTTT
>TRBJ1-3|many|TRBV29-1|.
CSVVEEGIYF
TGCAGCGTTGTTGAAGAAGGGATATATTTT
>TRBJ2-3|many|TRBV20-1|TRBD2
CSASGGVSTDTQYF
TGCAGTGCTAGCGGGGGGGTTAGCACAGATACGCAGTATTTT
>TRBJ1-2|many|TRBV6-2/TRBV6-3|.
CASSATARGYTF
TGTGCCAGCAGTGCGACGGCTCGTGGCTACACCTTC
>TRBJ2-7|many|TRBV5-1|TRBD1
CASSFRQGETREQYF
TGCGCCAGCAGCTTTCGACAGGGCGAGACGAGGGAGCAGTACTTC
>TRBJ2-7|many|TRBV7-2|TRBD2
CASSLAGSGGFIF
TGTGCCAGCAGCTTAGCGGGGAGCGGGGGTTTCATTTTC
>TRBJ2-1|many|TRBV9|TRBD2
CASSVSGSGYNEQFF
TGTGCCAGCAGCGTTAGCGGGTCCGGGTACAATGAGCAGTTCTTC
>TRBJ2-1|few|TRBV29-1|.
CSDGTGTYNEQFF
TGCAGCGACGGGACGGGGACTTACAATGAGCAGTTCTTC
>TRBJ2-3|many|TRBV5-1|.
CASSLEGVSLADTQYF
TGCGCCAGCAGCTTGGAAGGAGTATCGCTAGCTGATACGCAGTATTTT
>TRBJ2-5|many|TRBV20-1|.
CSARDPREETQYF
TGCAGTGCTAGAGATCCCAGGGAAGAGACCCAGTACTTC